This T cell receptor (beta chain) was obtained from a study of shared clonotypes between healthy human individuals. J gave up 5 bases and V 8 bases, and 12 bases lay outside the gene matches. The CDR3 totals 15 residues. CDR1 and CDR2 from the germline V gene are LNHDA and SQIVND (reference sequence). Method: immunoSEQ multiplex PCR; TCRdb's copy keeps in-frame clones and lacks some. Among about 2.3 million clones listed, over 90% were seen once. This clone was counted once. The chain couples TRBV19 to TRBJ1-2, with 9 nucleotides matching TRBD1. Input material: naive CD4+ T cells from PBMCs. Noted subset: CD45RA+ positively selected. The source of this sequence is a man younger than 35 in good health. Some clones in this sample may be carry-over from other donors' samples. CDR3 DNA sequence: TGTGCCAGTTCCAGGGGGGACAGGGTTTTTTATGGCTACACCTTC. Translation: CASSRGDRVFYGYTF.